This T cell receptor beta chain was sequenced during a study of T cell responses to AZD1222 COVID-19 vaccine. The data were produced by immunoSEQ multiplex PCR, yet TCRdb's version contains in-frame clones alone and is incomplete. Of fewer than 200,000 clones listed, over 80% are singletons. The V gene end was trimmed by 4 bases and the J gene end by 0 bases; junction bases not matched to a gene: 3. CDR1 and CDR2 from the germline V gene are SGHKS and YYEKEE (reference sequence). CDR3 size: 14 residues. The receptor was isolated from an adult in good health. Source: peripheral blood, taken on day 0 of AZD1222 vaccination. The chain uses TRBV5-5 and TRBJ1-1, with TRBD1 matching over 7 bases. The CDR3 protein is CASSRQGMNTEAFF. CDR3 DNA: TGTGCCAGCAGCCGACAGGGTATGAACACTGAAGCTTTCTTT.